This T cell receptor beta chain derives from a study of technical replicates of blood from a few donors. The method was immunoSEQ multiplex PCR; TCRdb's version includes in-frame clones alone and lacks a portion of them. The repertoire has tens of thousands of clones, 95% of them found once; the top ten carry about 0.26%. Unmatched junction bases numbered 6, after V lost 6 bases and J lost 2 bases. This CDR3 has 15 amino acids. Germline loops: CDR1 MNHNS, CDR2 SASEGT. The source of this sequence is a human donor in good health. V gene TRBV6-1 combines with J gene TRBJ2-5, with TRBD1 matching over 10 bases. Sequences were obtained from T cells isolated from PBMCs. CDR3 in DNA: TGTGCCAGCAGGCCGGGACAGGGGCTTCAAGAGACCCAGTACTTC. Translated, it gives CASRPGQGLQETQYF.